The rows below give T cell receptor beta chains drawn from one sample of a study of cytomegalovirus exposure and HLA in healthy donors. Assay used: immunoSEQ multiplex PCR; TCRdb lists only in-frame clones, some missing. The data hold 70,000 to 75,000 clones, with about 94% observed a single time. Source material: PBMCs. Receptors were obtained from a woman aged 18-35 years in good health and CMV-seronegative. Both conserved end residues are trimmed from each CDR3.

J gene: TRBJ1-2; V gene: TRBV19; CDR3 protein: ASSPRQDRSYGYT
J gene: TRBJ2-3; V gene: TRBV11-3; CDR3 protein: ASSRGLITDTQY
J gene: TRBJ2-5; V gene: TRBV4-1; CDR3 protein: ASSPGLAGGNGETQY
J gene: TRBJ2-7; V gene: TRBV28; CDR3 protein: ASSYDNPYEQY
J gene: TRBJ1-5; V gene: TRBV28; CDR3 protein: ASTWTRTSNQPQH
J gene: TRBJ2-7; V gene: TRBV29-1; CDR3 protein: SARSTAGQGMAYEQY
J gene: TRBJ2-1; V gene: TRBV19; CDR3 protein: ASSILLSSGTSYNEQF
J gene: TRBJ1-4; V gene: TRBV5-8; CDR3 protein: ASSLGGTPTNEKLF
J gene: TRBJ2-1; V gene: TRBV9; CDR3 protein: ASSVASGRGYNEQF
J gene: TRBJ1-5; V gene: TRBV27; CDR3 protein: ASSPGGQYSNQPQH
J gene: TRBJ2-5; V gene: TRBV27; CDR3 protein: ASSPTRRQETQY
J gene: TRBJ2-7; V gene: TRBV9; CDR3 protein: ASSPPEAGENEQY
J gene: TRBJ1-4; V gene: TRBV19; CDR3 protein: ASSGQEEKLF
J gene: TRBJ1-3; V gene: TRBV18; CDR3 protein: ASSPDQAQPIY
J gene: TRBJ2-1; V gene: TRBV9; CDR3 protein: ASSAGLAGSYNEQF
J gene: TRBJ2-5; V gene: TRBV6-1; CDR3 protein: ASREASYQIY
J gene: TRBJ1-1; V gene: TRBV6-4; CDR3 protein: ASSDTSRRTEAF
J gene: TRBJ1-2; V gene: TRBV4-2; CDR3 protein: ASSQDRQGAVYGYT
J gene: TRBJ1-4; V gene: TRBV2; CDR3 protein: ASSEDGTAI
J gene: TRBJ2-5; V gene: TRBV12-5; CDR3 protein: ASGHASGRWETQY
J gene: TRBJ2-3; V gene: TRBV7-3; CDR3 protein: ASSFASGSTDTQY
J gene: TRBJ1-2; V gene: TRBV9; CDR3 protein: ASSVGRGRDGYT
J gene: TRBJ2-5; V gene: TRBV5-6; CDR3 protein: ASSSYRASQETQY
J gene: TRBJ2-7; V gene: TRBV7-9; CDR3 protein: ASRTAGAYEQY
J gene: TRBJ2-3; V gene: TRBV9; CDR3 protein: ASSVERDTHVADTQY
J gene: TRBJ2-2; V gene: TRBV7-9; CDR3 protein: ASQDANTGELF
J gene: TRBJ1-6; V gene: TRBV6-5; CDR3 protein: ASSSWATPLH
J gene: TRBJ2-4; V gene: TRBV10-2; CDR3 protein: ASSDWTSGSPNIQY
J gene: TRBJ2-2; V gene: TRBV19; CDR3 protein: ASSADRGQGTGELF
J gene: TRBJ1-1; V gene: TRBV9; CDR3 protein: ASSVDAGAMVEAF
J gene: TRBJ2-1; V gene: TRBV9; CDR3 protein: ASSVGELVLDEQF
J gene: TRBJ2-5; V gene: TRBV7-8; CDR3 protein: ASSPAGSGGLQETQY
J gene: TRBJ2-1; V gene: TRBV6-4; CDR3 protein: ASSPEGAGGSNEQF
J gene: TRBJ2-7; V gene: TRBV21-1; CDR3 protein: ASSPWQQGRTSIL
J gene: TRBJ2-5; V gene: TRBV6-1; CDR3 protein: ASRPGTTQETQY
J gene: TRBJ2-1; V gene: TRBV6-5; CDR3 protein: ASSTSGSYNEQF
J gene: TRBJ2-7; V gene: TRBV4-1; CDR3 protein: ASSQGKASSYEQY
J gene: TRBJ2-1; V gene: TRBV27; CDR3 protein: ASSLGLAGGGQF
J gene: TRBJ2-7; V gene: TRBV6-1; CDR3 protein: ASSEVGAYEQY
J gene: TRBJ1-3; V gene: TRBV4-3; CDR3 protein: ASSQSGDNGNTIY
J gene: TRBJ2-7; V gene: TRBV19; CDR3 protein: ASSMGGSGGSSYEQY
J gene: TRBJ1-1; V gene: TRBV29-1; CDR3 protein: SVVVSEGTEAF
J gene: TRBJ1-5; V gene: TRBV4-1; CDR3 protein: ASSQLAGGVGQPQH
J gene: TRBJ1-1; V gene: TRBV6-4; CDR3 protein: ASRQTGNTEAF
J gene: TRBJ1-1; V gene: TRBV7-2; CDR3 protein: ASSFNTLGVTEAF
J gene: TRBJ1-1; V gene: TRBV25-1; CDR3 protein: ASSPRAF
J gene: TRBJ2-3; V gene: TRBV6-5; CDR3 protein: ASSILASITDTQY
J gene: TRBJ2-7; V gene: TRBV4-2; CDR3 protein: ASSQETGSSYEQY